The source of this TCR beta chain is a study of blood T cell repertoires in COVID-19. Study-level background: The analysed material was cDNA or gDNA that came from T cells, B-cell-depleted T cells, or PBMCs.

Trimming removed 6 bases at V and 1 base at J, with 15 bases between. CDR3 size: 16 residues. The germline V gene has CDR1 LGHDT and CDR2 YNNKEL (reference sequence). Clones were sequenced by immunoSEQ multiplex PCR, and TCRdb holds only the in-frame ones, with some missing. There are 90,000 to 130,000 clones in the sample; 87% occur only once, and around 5.1% lies in the top ten. The source material was peripheral blood. The clonotype originates from a human donor in a cohort sampled during active COVID-19. This rearrangement joins TRBV3-1 (or the pseudogene TRBV3-2) to TRBJ2-2; the D gene is possibly TRBD1 (7 bases). The CDR3: CASSRQGGVNTGELFF. DNA of the CDR3: TGTGCCAGCAGTCGACAGGGAGGTGTGAACACCGGGGAGCTGTTTTTT.